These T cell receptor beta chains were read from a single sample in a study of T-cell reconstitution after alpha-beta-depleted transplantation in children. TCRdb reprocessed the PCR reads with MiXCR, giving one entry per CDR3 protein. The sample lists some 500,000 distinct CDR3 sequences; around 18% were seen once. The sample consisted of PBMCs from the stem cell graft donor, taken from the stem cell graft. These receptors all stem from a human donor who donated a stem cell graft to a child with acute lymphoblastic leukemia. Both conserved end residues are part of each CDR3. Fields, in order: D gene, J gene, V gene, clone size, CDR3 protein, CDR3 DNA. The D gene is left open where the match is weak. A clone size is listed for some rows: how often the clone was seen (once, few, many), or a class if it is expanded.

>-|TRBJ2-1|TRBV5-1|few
CASSTGPGVYNEQFF
TGCGCCAGCAGCACGGGCCCCGGGGTCTACAATGAGCAGTTCTTC
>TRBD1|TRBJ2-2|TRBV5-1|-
CASSPGQGWYTGELFF
TGCGCCAGCAGCCCTGGACAGGGATGGTACACCGGGGAGCTGTTTTTT
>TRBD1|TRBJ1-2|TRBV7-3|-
CASSTTGGDYGYTF
TGTGCCAGCAGCACGACAGGGGGGGACTATGGCTACACCTTC
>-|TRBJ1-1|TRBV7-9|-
CASSFRGRNTEAFF
TGTGCCAGCAGCTTCAGGGGACGGAACACTGAAGCTTTCTTT
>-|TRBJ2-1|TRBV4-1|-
CASDRGSGPTNEQFF
TGCGCCAGCGACCGAGGGTCCGGACCAACCAATGAGCAGTTCTTC
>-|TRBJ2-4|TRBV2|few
CASFLLVSPKNIQYF
TGTGCCAGCTTCCTACTAGTCAGCCCGAAAAACATTCAGTACTTC
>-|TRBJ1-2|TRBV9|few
CASSKSPGVSGGYTF
TGTGCCAGCAGCAAAAGCCCAGGGGTTTCTGGCGGCTACACCTTC
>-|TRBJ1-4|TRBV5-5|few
CASSVEGLEEKLFF
TGTGCCAGCAGCGTAGAGGGGTTGGAGGAAAAACTGTTTTTT
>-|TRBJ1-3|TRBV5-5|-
CASSLDGYGNTIYF
TGTGCCAGCAGCTTGGACGGTTATGGAAACACCATATATTTT
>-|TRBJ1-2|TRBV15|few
CATSSRTESNYGYTF
TGTGCCACCAGCAGCAGGACAGAATCTAACTATGGCTACACCTTC
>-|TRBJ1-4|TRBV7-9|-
CASSLLGEKLF
TGTGCCAGCAGCTTATTAGGTGAAAAACTGTTT
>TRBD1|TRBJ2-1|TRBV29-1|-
CSVVGQESYNEQFF
TGCAGCGTCGTCGGACAGGAATCCTACAATGAGCAGTTCTTC
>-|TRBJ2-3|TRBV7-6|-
CASNEGGTDTQYF
TGTGCCAGCAACGAGGGAGGCACAGATACGCAGTATTTT
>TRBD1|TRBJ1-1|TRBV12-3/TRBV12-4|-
CASILRGRYTEAFF
TGTGCCAGCATCTTAAGGGGGCGGTACACTGAAGCTTTCTTT
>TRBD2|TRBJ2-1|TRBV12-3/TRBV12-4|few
CASRPMGGGYNEQFF
TGTGCCAGCAGACCTATGGGGGGGGGTTACAATGAGCAGTTCTTC
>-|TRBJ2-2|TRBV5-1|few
CASSLEGLNTGELFF
TGCGCCAGCAGCTTGGAGGGACTTAACACCGGGGAGCTGTTTTTT
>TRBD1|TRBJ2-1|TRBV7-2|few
CASSSGQANNERFF
TGTGCCAGCAGCTCTGGACAGGCAAACAATGAGCGGTTCTTC
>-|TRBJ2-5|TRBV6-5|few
CASSYSYSNFRETQYF
TGTGCCAGCAGTTACTCCTACAGTAACTTTCGAGAGACCCAGTACTTC
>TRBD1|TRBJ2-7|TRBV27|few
CASSWGTGPLVASYEQYF
TGTGCCAGCAGTTGGGGGACAGGACCCCTGGTAGCGTCCTACGAGCAGTACTTC
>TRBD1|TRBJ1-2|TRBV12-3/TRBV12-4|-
CASSPGTGVANYGYTF
TGTGCCAGCAGTCCCGGGACAGGCGTCGCTAACTATGGCTACACCTTC
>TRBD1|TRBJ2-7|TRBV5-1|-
CASAIDRVPYEQYF
TGCGCCAGCGCCATAGACAGGGTTCCCTACGAGCAGTACTTC
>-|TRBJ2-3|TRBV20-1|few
CSAWRGVDTQYF
TGCAGTGCCTGGAGAGGGGTAGATACGCAGTATTTT
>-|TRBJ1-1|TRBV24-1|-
CATSDFSGEAFF
TGTGCCACCAGTGATTTCTCGGGAGAAGCTTTCTTT
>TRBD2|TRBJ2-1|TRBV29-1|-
CSVVPSGDYPVPFF
TGCAGCGTTGTCCCATCCGGGGACTACCCCGTGCCGTTCTTC
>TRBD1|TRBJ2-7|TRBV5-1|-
CASSLGTGISYEQYF
TGCGCCAGCAGCTTGGGGACAGGTATCTCCTACGAGCAGTACTTC
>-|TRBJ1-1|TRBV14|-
CASSQDRLNTEAFF
TGTGCCAGCAGCCAAGACAGGTTGAACACTGAAGCTTTCTTT
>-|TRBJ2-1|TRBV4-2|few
CASSQDMGHEQFF
TGTGCCAGCAGCCAAGATATGGGCCATGAGCAGTTCTTC
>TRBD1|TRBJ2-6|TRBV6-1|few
CASRQGVSGANVLTF
TGTGCCAGCCGACAGGGAGTCTCTGGGGCCAACGTCCTGACTTTC
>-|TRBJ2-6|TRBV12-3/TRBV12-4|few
CASILVRSGANVLTF
TGTGCCAGCATCCTCGTCCGCTCTGGGGCCAACGTCCTGACTTTC
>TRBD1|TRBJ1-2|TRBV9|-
CASSGGTGAFNYGYTF
TGTGCCAGCAGCGGTGGGACAGGAGCTTTTAACTATGGCTACACCTTC
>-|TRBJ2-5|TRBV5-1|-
CASSLEGFQETQYF
TGCGCCAGCAGCTTGGAGGGATTCCAAGAGACCCAGTACTTC
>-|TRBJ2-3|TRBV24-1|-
CATSEENTDTQYF
TGTGCCACCAGTGAGGAGAACACAGATACGCAGTATTTT
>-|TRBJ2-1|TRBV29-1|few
CSADRGEDEQFF
TGCAGCGCCGATAGGGGGGAGGATGAGCAGTTCTTC
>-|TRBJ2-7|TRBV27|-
CASSSPSGPSGYEQYF
TGTGCCAGCAGCTCTCCCTCCGGGCCGTCGGGCTACGAGCAGTACTTC
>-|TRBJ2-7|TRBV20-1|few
CSAEPGFNEQYF
TGCAGTGCTGAGCCGGGGTTCAACGAGCAGTACTTC
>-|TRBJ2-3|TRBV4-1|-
CASSQSIGTSTDTQYF
TGCGCCAGCAGCCAATCCATCGGGACCTCTACAGATACGCAGTATTTT
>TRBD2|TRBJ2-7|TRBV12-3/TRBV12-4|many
CASSLLAGVEQYF
TGTGCCAGCAGTTTACTGGCGGGAGTCGAGCAGTACTTC
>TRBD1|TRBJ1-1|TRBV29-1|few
CSVWDRVKAFF
TGCAGCGTTTGGGACAGGGTAAAAGCTTTCTTT
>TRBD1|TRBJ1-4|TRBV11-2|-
CASSRLTSGTGRYEKLFF
TGTGCCAGCAGCCGCCTTACCAGCGGGACAGGGCGGTATGAAAAACTGTTTTTT
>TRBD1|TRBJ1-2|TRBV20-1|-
CSALEDRASNYGYTF
TGCAGTGCTCTCGAGGACAGGGCCTCTAACTATGGCTACACCTTC
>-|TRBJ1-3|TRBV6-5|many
CASRSSGNTIYF
TGTGCCAGCAGGAGCTCTGGAAACACCATATATTTT
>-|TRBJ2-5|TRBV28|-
CASSFLAGRETQYF
TGTGCCAGCAGTTTCTTGGCAGGCAGGGAGACCCAGTACTTC
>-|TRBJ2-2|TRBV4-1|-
CASSQRAFAGELFF
TGCGCCAGCAGCCAAAGAGCTTTCGCCGGGGAGCTGTTTTTT
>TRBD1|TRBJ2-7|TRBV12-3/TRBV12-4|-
CASSSRDRGSSYEQYF
TGTGCCAGCAGTTCCCGGGACAGGGGGAGCTCCTACGAGCAGTACTTC